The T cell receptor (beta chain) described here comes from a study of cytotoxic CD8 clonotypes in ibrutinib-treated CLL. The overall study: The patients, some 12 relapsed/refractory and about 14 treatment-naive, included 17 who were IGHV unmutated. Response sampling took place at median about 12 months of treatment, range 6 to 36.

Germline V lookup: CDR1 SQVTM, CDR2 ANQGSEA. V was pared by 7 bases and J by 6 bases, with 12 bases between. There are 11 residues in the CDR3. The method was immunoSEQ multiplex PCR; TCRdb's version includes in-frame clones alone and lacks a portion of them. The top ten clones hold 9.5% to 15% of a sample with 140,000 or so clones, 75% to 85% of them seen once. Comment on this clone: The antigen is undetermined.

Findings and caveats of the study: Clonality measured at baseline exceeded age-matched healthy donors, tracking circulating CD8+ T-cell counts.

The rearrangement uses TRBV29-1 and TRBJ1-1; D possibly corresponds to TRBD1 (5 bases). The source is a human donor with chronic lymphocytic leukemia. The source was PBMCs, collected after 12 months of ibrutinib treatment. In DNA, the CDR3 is TGCAGCGGTTCGATGGGGGCTGAAGCTTTCTTT. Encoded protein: CSGSMGAEAFF. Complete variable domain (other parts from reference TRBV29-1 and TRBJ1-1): SAVISQKPSRDICQRGTSLTIQCQVDSQVTMMFWYRQQPGQSLTLIATANQGSEATYESGFVIDKFPISRPNLTFSTLTVSNMSPEDSSIYLCSGSMGAEAFFGQGTRLTVV.